The rows below give T cell receptor beta chains drawn from one sample of a study of OX40 agonist ivuxolimab in advanced cancers. The table came from immunoSEQ multiplex PCR; TCRdb's copy has only in-frame clones and leaves some out. The sample lists about 35,000 clones; roughly 82% were seen once. The starting material was CD4+ or CD8+ T cells sorted from blood, obtained in a trial of the OX40 agonist ivuxolimab. The receptor source for this set is an adult with an advanced solid tumor such as melanoma, head and neck, liver or kidney cancer. Both conserved end residues are part of each CDR3. Each record gives: V gene, J gene, clone size, D gene, CDR3 DNA, CDR3 protein. D genes are given only for firm matches. Clone sizes are given selectively: once, few, many, or a class where the clone is expanded.

TRBV10-2	TRBJ1-1	.	.	TGCGCCAGCAGCAGGGCCGATGAAGCTTTCTTT	CASSRADEAFF
TRBV27	TRBJ2-7	.	TRBD2	TGTGCCACCCTAGCGGGAGTAAGGGGCTACGAGCAGTACTTC	CATLAGVRGYEQYF
TRBV25-1	TRBJ2-7	.	TRBD2	TGTGCCAGCAGTGGACTAGCGGCCGAGCAGTACTTC	CASSGLAAEQYF
TRBV27	TRBJ2-7	.	.	TGTGCCAGCAGTTTTTCCCCCTCGCCGGGAACCGAGCAGTACTTC	CASSFSPSPGTEQYF
TRBV5-4	TRBJ2-5	.	.	TGTGCCAGCAGCCCGGGGACCCCGAAGACCCAGTACTTC	CASSPGTPKTQYF
TRBV6-5	TRBJ2-1	.	.	TGTGCCAGCAGTTATTCTAATGAGCAGTTCTTC	CASSYSNEQFF
TRBV9	TRBJ2-7	.	TRBD1	TGTGCCAGCAGCGTTGGGCCGGAACAGGGGACCTACGAGCAGTACTTC	CASSVGPEQGTYEQYF
TRBV2	TRBJ2-7	.	.	TGTGCCAGCAGCGTTGGGGGTGGCTACGAGCAGTACTTC	CASSVGGGYEQYF
TRBV11-3	TRBJ2-2	.	TRBD2	TGTGCCAGCAGCTTCGTAGCGGGGGGGCGTAACGGGGAGCTGTTTTTT	CASSFVAGGRNGELFF
TRBV6-9	TRBJ2-7	.	.	TGTGCCAGCAGTCCGCGGCGACCCTCACCGGGCGAGCAGTACTTC	CASSPRRPSPGEQYF
TRBV7-9	TRBJ2-2	medium-sized	.	TGTGCCAGCAGTCCCGAGAACACCGGGGAGCTGTTTTTT	CASSPENTGELFF
TRBV5-4	TRBJ1-2	.	.	TGTGCCAGCAGCAATACGGGGGGCTACACCTTC	CASSNTGGYTF
TRBV7-8	TRBJ2-1	once	TRBD2	TGTGCCAGCAGCTTAGAAGGTAGCGGGGGGCTCGGCCTTTACAATGAGCAGTTCTTC	CASSLEGSGGLGLYNEQFF
TRBV28	TRBJ2-1	few	TRBD2	TGTGCCAGCAGTTTCATAGCGGGAGGAGGCTACAATGAGCAGTTCTTC	CASSFIAGGGYNEQFF
TRBV27	TRBJ2-6	once	.	TGTGCCAGCCGGGGGCTACTGTCTGGGGCCAACGTCCTGACTTTC	CASRGLLSGANVLTF
TRBV28	TRBJ2-7	.	.	TGTGCCAGCAGAAAGAGGGGGGTCACCTACGAGCAGTACTTC	CASRKRGVTYEQYF
TRBV5-8	TRBJ2-7	.	TRBD1	TGTGCCAGCAGGAGACAGGGGATTGAGCAGTACTTC	CASRRQGIEQYF
TRBV19	TRBJ2-7	.	.	TGTGCCAGTAGTTTCGGGACTTCCAACACCCCCTACGAGCAGTACTTC	CASSFGTSNTPYEQYF
TRBV19	TRBJ1-1	.	.	TGTGCCAGTAGGCCTACAGGGATTACTGAAGCTTTCTTT	CASRPTGITEAFF
TRBV7-6	TRBJ2-3	.	.	TGTGCCAGCAGCTTAGCGATCACAGATACGCAGTATTTT	CASSLAITDTQYF
TRBV9	TRBJ1-2	.	.	TGTGCCAGCAGCGTAGCCTTTGGGGGTAACTATGGCTACACCTTC	CASSVAFGGNYGYTF
TRBV19	TRBJ2-1	.	TRBD1	TGTGCCAGTAGTCCCACAGGGGGCGATTCCTTTTACAATGAGCAGTTCTTC	CASSPTGGDSFYNEQFF
TRBV11-2	TRBJ2-2	.	.	TGTGCCAGCACCACTTCGGGGACTTCTAACACCGGGGAGCTGTTTTTT	CASTTSGTSNTGELFF
TRBV14	TRBJ2-2	.	.	TGTGCCAGCAGCCATAGCGCGAACACCGGGGAGCTGTTTTTT	CASSHSANTGELFF
TRBV28	TRBJ2-5	once	.	TGTGCCAGCAGTGCCCCCTCCCCCACTAGGGGAGGAGAGACCCAGTACTTC	CASSAPSPTRGGETQYF
TRBV19	TRBJ2-5	.	.	TGTGCCAGTAGGCCATCCACTAATCCGGAGACCCAGTACTTC	CASRPSTNPETQYF
TRBV7-9	TRBJ2-3	.	TRBD1	TGTGCCAGCAGCTCGACAGGGGGTCGCACAGATACGCAGTATTTT	CASSSTGGRTDTQYF
TRBV7-9	TRBJ1-4	.	.	TGTGCCAGCAGCCTACTGCAGACTAATGAAAAACTGTTTTTT	CASSLLQTNEKLFF
TRBV6-5	TRBJ1-1	.	.	TGTGCCAGCAGTTTATCAGACTCGGGCACTGAAGCTTTCTTT	CASSLSDSGTEAFF
TRBV27	TRBJ1-2	.	.	TGTGCCAGCAGTTCGACCCGGGGAAATTCTAACTATGGCTACACCTTC	CASSSTRGNSNYGYTF
TRBV5-1	TRBJ2-1	.	.	TGCGCCAGCAGCTCCGACAGTATCTACAATGAGCAGTTCTTC	CASSSDSIYNEQFF
TRBV7-9	TRBJ1-1	.	.	TGTGCCAGCAGCTTATCTCAGGGGTGGTCTGAAGCTTTCTTT	CASSLSQGWSEAFF
TRBV5-1	TRBJ2-6	.	.	TGCGCCAGCAGTTTCGGGCCCACTGAGGGGGCCAACGTCCTGACTTTC	CASSFGPTEGANVLTF
TRBV6-1	TRBJ2-3	medium-sized	TRBD1	TGTGCCAGCAGAGAATGGGACAGCTACACAGATACGCAGTATTTT	CASREWDSYTDTQYF
TRBV7-8	TRBJ2-6	.	TRBD1	TGTGCCAGCAGCTTAGCAAGACAGGGGGCTGGGGCCAACGTCCTGACTTTC	CASSLARQGAGANVLTF
TRBV15	TRBJ2-5	.	.	TGTGCCACTAGGACAACTTTATGGCAAGAGACCCAGTACTTC	CATRTTLWQETQYF
TRBV25-1	TRBJ2-7	.	.	TGTGCCAGCCACCAGGGTGGGAGCGAGCAGTACTTC	CASHQGGSEQYF
TRBV7-9	TRBJ2-1	.	.	TGTGCCAGCAGAGCTTGGTCCCTGGGGTACAATGAGCAGTTCTTC	CASRAWSLGYNEQFF
TRBV6-1	TRBJ1-5	.	TRBD1	TGTGCCAGCAGTGAATTTCAGGGGGCAGTTCAGCCCCAGCATTTT	CASSEFQGAVQPQHF
TRBV28	TRBJ2-5	.	TRBD1	TGTGCCAGCTCAAAAACAGGGGTGGAGACCCAGTACTTC	CASSKTGVETQYF
TRBV30	TRBJ2-7	few	.	TGTGCCTGGACCCGGCCAGGGGAGGTGGACGAGCAGTACTTC	CAWTRPGEVDEQYF
TRBV7-2	TRBJ2-3	.	.	TGTGCCAGCAGCTTATACGGAGGGCGAGATACGCAGTATTTT	CASSLYGGRDTQYF
TRBV27	TRBJ2-1	.	.	TGTGCCAGCACACCAGACGGGGGGCTCGCTGCCTACAATGAGCAGTTCTTC	CASTPDGGLAAYNEQFF
TRBV7-9	TRBJ2-4	once	TRBD1	TGTGCCAGCAGCTCCCGGGACAGAAAAAACATTCAGTACTTC	CASSSRDRKNIQYF
TRBV5-5	TRBJ1-2	.	.	TGTGCCAGCAGCCTGCTGGCCGCGGACGGGTCCTATGGCTACACCTTC	CASSLLAADGSYGYTF
TRBV6-5	TRBJ1-1	.	.	TGTGCCAGCAGTTACTACCCCGGTCGATTGAACACTGAAGCTTTCTTT	CASSYYPGRLNTEAFF